This TCR beta chain was found in a study of CDR3 diversity in severe acne. Using its own MiXCR run on the PCR reads, TCRdb lists one record per CDR3 protein. The table includes approximately 90,000 distinct CDR3 sequences, 48% detected once. This clonotype was obtained from a male donor in good health, serving as a control. Input material: blood.

In DNA form, the CDR3 reads TGTGCCAGCAGTGAAATGCAGGGAAGCAATCAGCCCCAGCATTTT. Translating it yields CASSEMQGSNQPQHF. V gene TRBV2 combines with J gene TRBJ1-5; possibly TRBD1 for D (5 bases). V gave up 2 bases and J gave up 1 base, with 9 bases separating them. The CDR3 runs to 15 residues. CDR1 is SNHLY and CDR2 is FYNNEI in the germline V gene. Complete variable domain (other parts from reference TRBV2 and TRBJ1-5): EPEVTQTPSHQVTQMGQEVILRCVPISNHLYFYWYRQILGQKVEFLVSFYNNEISEKSEIFDDQFSVERPDGSNFTLKIRSTKLEDSAMYFCASSEMQGSNQPQHFGDGTRLSIL.